These 21 T cell receptor beta chains share one sample of origin, sequenced in a study of T cell responses to AZD1222 COVID-19 vaccine. The repertoire was sequenced with immunoSEQ multiplex PCR; TCRdb's copy has only in-frame clones and lacks some. The table has about 150,000 clones, approximately 89% seen once; the top ten hold more than 0.9%. The specimen comprised peripheral blood, sampled 28 days after the second AZD1222 dose. These receptors came from an adult who received the AZD1222 COVID-19 vaccine.

The gene calls are TRBV19 and TRBJ2-7, with D possibly matching TRBD1 (5 bases). The CDR3 sequence is 17 residues long. Trimming left V 6 bases short and J 4 bases short, with 25 bases between. Germline lookup yields CDR1 LNHDA and CDR2 SQIVND (reference sequence). CDR3 in amino acids: CASSPTSGSVWGYEQYF. CDR3 coding DNA: TGTGCCAGTAGCCCGACTTCAGGGTCCGTATGGGGTTACGAGCAGTACTTC.

The chain has TRBV19 and TRBJ2-3, with a possible D match to TRBD2 (6 bases). Germline CDR1 LNHDA, CDR2 SQIVND (reference sequence). The CDR3 is made up of 13 amino acids. With 1 base removed from V and 4 bases from J, the gap between germline ends came to 6 bases. The CDR3 DNA is TGTGCCAGTAGTATAGGGGGGGCAGATACGCAGTATTTT. It yields the protein CASSIGGADTQYF. Filled out from reference TRBV19 and TRBJ2-3, the complete variable domain reads DGGITQSPKYLFRKEGQNVTLSCEQNLNHDAMYWYRQDPGQGLRLIYYSQIVNDFQKGDIAEGYSVSREKKESFPLTVTSAQKNPTAFYLCASSIGGADTQYFGPGTRLTVL.

The rearrangement links TRBV28 to TRBJ1-1; the D is unclear. Germline-derived CDR1 and CDR2 are MDHEN and SYDVKM. V was cut by 4 bases and J by 0 bases, with 15 bases left in between. This CDR3 has 16 amino acids. The chain's CDR3 is CASSSSIHGMNTEAFF. CDR3 DNA sequence: TGTGCCAGCAGTTCCTCAATCCATGGCATGAACACTGAAGCTTTCTTT. Together with reference TRBV28 and TRBJ1-1, the CDR3 gives the full variable domain: DVKVTQSSRYLVKRTGEKVFLECVQDMDHENMFWYRQDPGLGLRLIYFSYDVKMKEKGDIPEGYSVSREKKERFSLILESASTNQTSMYLCASSSSIHGMNTEAFFGQGTRLTVV.

The chain couples TRBV6-2 or TRBV6-3 to TRBJ1-2, with D perhaps TRBD1 (5 bases). The V end lost 6 bases, the J end lost 6 bases, and 11 bases lay between the germline ends. The germline V gene encodes CDR1 MNHEY and CDR2 SVGEGT. This CDR3 has 12 amino acids. CDR3 sequence: CASSPREDGYTF. In nucleotides, the CDR3 is TGTGCCAGCAGCCCCAGGGAGGATGGCTACACCTTC.

As DNA, the CDR3 is TGTGCCAGCATCCTCGGCGGGAGGGCCCCCGGGGAGCTGTTTTTT. Its protein product is CASILGGRAPGELFF. The J gene is TRBJ2-2, the V gene TRBV28; 9 nucleotides match TRBD2. The germline CDR1 and CDR2 sequences are MDHEN and SYDVKM. Losses at the gene ends were 7 bases for V and 6 bases for J; bases not matched to a gene: 9. This CDR3 region has 15 residues.

The chain uses TRBV29-1 and TRBJ1-3; D call uncertain. The CDR3 consists of 13 residues. Between the trimmed V and J ends, which lost 7 bases and 1 base, there was a span of 11 bases. Per the germline V gene, CDR1 is SQVTM and CDR2 is ANQGSEA. CDR3 residues: CSAFRGSGNTIYF. The CDR3 DNA sequence: TGCAGCGCATTCCGAGGGTCTGGAAACACCATATATTTT. Variable domain in full (rest from reference TRBV29-1 and TRBJ1-3): SAVISQKPSRDICQRGTSLTIQCQVDSQVTMMFWYRQQPGQSLTLIATANQGSEATYESGFVIDKFPISRPNLTFSTLTVSNMSPEDSSIYLCSAFRGSGNTIYFGEGSWLTVV.

The chain recombines TRBV6-5 with TRBJ1-1, with D unresolved. From germline, CDR1 is MNHEY and CDR2 SVGAGI. Trimming shortened V by 0 bases and J by 0 bases, and 11 bases separated the two germline ends. This CDR3 is built from 16 residues. The CDR3: CASSYSRVLMNTEAFF. DNA for the CDR3: TGTGCCAGCAGTTACTCGCGGGTCCTGATGAACACTGAAGCTTTCTTT.

V is TRBV9 and J is TRBJ2-5; 11 nucleotides align to TRBD2. The CDR3 consists of 15 residues. Germline values: CDR1 SGDLS, CDR2 YYNGEE. Unmatched junction bases numbered 3, after V lost 4 bases and J lost 1 base. The CDR3 sequence: CASSKTSGIQETQYF. As DNA, the CDR3 is TGTGCCAGCAGCAAGACTAGCGGGATCCAAGAGACCCAGTACTTC.

V usage is TRBV7-2 and J usage is TRBJ2-3; no reliable D call. This CDR3 spans 14 amino acids. The germline V gene has CDR1 SGHTA and CDR2 FQGNSA. Trimming cost V 5 bases and J 0 bases, with 9 bases left between them. The CDR3: CASSPRRSTDTQYF. The DNA of the CDR3 is TGTGCCAGCAGCCCTAGGCGGAGCACAGATACGCAGTATTTT.

This chain connects TRBV4-3 to TRBJ2-3; no firm D call. The CDR3 has 16 residues. Germline V gene lookup returns CDR1 LGHNA and CDR2 YSLEER. V was clipped by 0 bases and J by 0 bases, with 10 bases between them. The CDR3 region has the DNA TGCGCCAGCAGCCAAGATCCAGCGCCAAGCACAGATACGCAGTATTTT. Translated: CASSQDPAPSTDTQYF.

Comments on this clone: This specimen includes other DNA sequences encoding the same CDR3. This rearrangement joins TRBV11-2 to TRBJ1-3; no definite D call. Germline CDR1 is SGHAT and CDR2 is FQNNGV. V lost 5 bases and J lost 1, with 9 bases in between. CDR3 length: 14 amino acids. CDR3 nucleotides: TGTGCCAGCAGCCTTGACGCTTCTGGAAACACCATATATTTT. Translating it yields CASSLDASGNTIYF.

This clone was detected many times. This CDR3 is CASSNTDRGGFNQPQHF. Written as DNA, the CDR3 is TGTGCCAGCAGCAACACGGATCGAGGGGGATTCAATCAGCCCCAGCATTTT. V gene TRBV7-9 combines with J gene TRBJ1-5; D is possibly TRBD1 (6 bases). The length of the CDR3 is 17 residues. Trimming took 5 bases from V and 3 from J, leaving 20 bases between them. Per the germline V gene, CDR1 is SEHNR and CDR2 is FQNEAQ (reference sequence).

Points on this clone: Other nucleotide sequences from this sample produce the same CDR3. The chain uses TRBV27 and TRBJ2-7; 7 positions agree with TRBD2. Per germline, CDR1 MNHEY and CDR2 SMNVEV (reference sequence). The CDR3 sequence is 14 residues long. Losses at the gene ends were 4 bases for V and 0 bases for J; bases not matched to a gene: 3. Here the CDR3 reads CASSSSGSSYEQYF. CDR3 nucleotide sequence: TGTGCCAGCAGTTCTAGCGGTAGCTCCTACGAGCAGTACTTC.

The rearrangement uses TRBV7-9 and TRBJ2-7; D ambiguous. Germline V gene lookup returns CDR1 SEHNR and CDR2 FQNEAQ (reference sequence). The ends were cut back, 5 bases at V and 0 bases at J, with 8 bases in the middle. The CDR3 has 13 amino acids. This chain's CDR3 is CASSPKSSYEQYF. CDR3 DNA sequence: TGTGCCAGCAGCCCCAAGAGCTCCTACGAGCAGTACTTC.

The V and J genes are TRBV7-6 and TRBJ2-5, with D possibly being TRBD1 (5 bases). V lost 0 bases to trimming and J lost 5 bases, with 13 bases between them. Germline V CDR1 and CDR2: SGHVS, FNYEAQ. This CDR3 is 15 amino acids long. The CDR3 nucleotides read TGTGCCAGCAGCTTAGCGGCAGGGATTTTGGAGACCCAGTACTTC. Protein: CASSLAAGILETQYF.

This clone occurred once. The V and J genes are TRBV15 and TRBJ1-2; D is undetermined. From germline, CDR1 is LNHNV and CDR2 YYDKDF (reference sequence). Trimming removed 1 base from V and 2 bases from J, with 8 bases in between. The CDR3 is 14 amino acids. As DNA, the CDR3 is TGTGCCACCAGCAGAGGGGATTTCAACTATGGCTACACCTTC. This sequence encodes CATSRGDFNYGYTF.

V usage is TRBV30 and J usage is TRBJ1-3, with D possibly TRBD1 on 6 matching bases. V lost 2 bases and J lost 0, with 8 bases in between. This CDR3 region has 14 residues. Germline V gene data show CDR1 as GTSNPN and CDR2 as SVGIG (reference sequence). Here the CDR3 reads CAWSRGHSGNTIYF. The CDR3 nucleotides are TGTGCCTGGAGTAGGGGACACTCTGGAAACACCATATATTTT.

V is TRBV6-2 or TRBV6-3 and J is TRBJ2-5; no reliable D call. Germline V gives CDR1 MNHEY, CDR2 SVGEGT. Deletions cut 2 bases from V and 4 bases from J, with 8 bases between. This CDR3 comprises 13 residues. The CDR3 nucleotides read TGTGCCAGCAGTTACATGGTGTCAGAGACCCAGTACTTC. This translates into CASSYMVSETQYF.

V is TRBV24-1 and J is TRBJ1-1; weak D call: TRBD1 (6 bases). The CDR3 totals 14 residues. The ends were cut back, 9 bases at V and 8 bases at J, with 21 bases in the middle. Germline CDR1 KGHDR, CDR2 SFDVKD. The CDR3 here is CATRPGHRRGEAFF. The CDR3 DNA reads TGTGCCACCCGACCGGGACATCGACGGGGGGAAGCTTTCTTT.

This chain joins TRBV28 and TRBJ1-2; 9 bases map to TRBD1. The CDR3 is 15 residues long. V trimming: 7 bases; J trimming: 4 bases; junction bases outside the gene matches: 10. CDR1 is MDHEN, CDR2 SYDVKM, per germline. The CDR3 is CASIPGQGLFYGYTF. CDR3 sequence (DNA): TGTGCCAGCATACCGGGACAGGGTTTATTCTATGGCTACACCTTC.

The J gene is TRBJ1-1, the V gene TRBV19; 8 nucleotides line up with TRBD1. Losses at the gene ends were 3 bases for V and 1 base for J; bases not matched to a gene: 10. This CDR3 is built from 17 residues. Looked up from germline, CDR1 is LNHDA and CDR2 is SQIVND (reference sequence). The CDR3 region is CASSISGGAGRNTEAFF. The CDR3 DNA sequence: TGTGCCAGTAGTATTTCAGGGGGCGCAGGAAGGAACACTGAAGCTTTCTTT.